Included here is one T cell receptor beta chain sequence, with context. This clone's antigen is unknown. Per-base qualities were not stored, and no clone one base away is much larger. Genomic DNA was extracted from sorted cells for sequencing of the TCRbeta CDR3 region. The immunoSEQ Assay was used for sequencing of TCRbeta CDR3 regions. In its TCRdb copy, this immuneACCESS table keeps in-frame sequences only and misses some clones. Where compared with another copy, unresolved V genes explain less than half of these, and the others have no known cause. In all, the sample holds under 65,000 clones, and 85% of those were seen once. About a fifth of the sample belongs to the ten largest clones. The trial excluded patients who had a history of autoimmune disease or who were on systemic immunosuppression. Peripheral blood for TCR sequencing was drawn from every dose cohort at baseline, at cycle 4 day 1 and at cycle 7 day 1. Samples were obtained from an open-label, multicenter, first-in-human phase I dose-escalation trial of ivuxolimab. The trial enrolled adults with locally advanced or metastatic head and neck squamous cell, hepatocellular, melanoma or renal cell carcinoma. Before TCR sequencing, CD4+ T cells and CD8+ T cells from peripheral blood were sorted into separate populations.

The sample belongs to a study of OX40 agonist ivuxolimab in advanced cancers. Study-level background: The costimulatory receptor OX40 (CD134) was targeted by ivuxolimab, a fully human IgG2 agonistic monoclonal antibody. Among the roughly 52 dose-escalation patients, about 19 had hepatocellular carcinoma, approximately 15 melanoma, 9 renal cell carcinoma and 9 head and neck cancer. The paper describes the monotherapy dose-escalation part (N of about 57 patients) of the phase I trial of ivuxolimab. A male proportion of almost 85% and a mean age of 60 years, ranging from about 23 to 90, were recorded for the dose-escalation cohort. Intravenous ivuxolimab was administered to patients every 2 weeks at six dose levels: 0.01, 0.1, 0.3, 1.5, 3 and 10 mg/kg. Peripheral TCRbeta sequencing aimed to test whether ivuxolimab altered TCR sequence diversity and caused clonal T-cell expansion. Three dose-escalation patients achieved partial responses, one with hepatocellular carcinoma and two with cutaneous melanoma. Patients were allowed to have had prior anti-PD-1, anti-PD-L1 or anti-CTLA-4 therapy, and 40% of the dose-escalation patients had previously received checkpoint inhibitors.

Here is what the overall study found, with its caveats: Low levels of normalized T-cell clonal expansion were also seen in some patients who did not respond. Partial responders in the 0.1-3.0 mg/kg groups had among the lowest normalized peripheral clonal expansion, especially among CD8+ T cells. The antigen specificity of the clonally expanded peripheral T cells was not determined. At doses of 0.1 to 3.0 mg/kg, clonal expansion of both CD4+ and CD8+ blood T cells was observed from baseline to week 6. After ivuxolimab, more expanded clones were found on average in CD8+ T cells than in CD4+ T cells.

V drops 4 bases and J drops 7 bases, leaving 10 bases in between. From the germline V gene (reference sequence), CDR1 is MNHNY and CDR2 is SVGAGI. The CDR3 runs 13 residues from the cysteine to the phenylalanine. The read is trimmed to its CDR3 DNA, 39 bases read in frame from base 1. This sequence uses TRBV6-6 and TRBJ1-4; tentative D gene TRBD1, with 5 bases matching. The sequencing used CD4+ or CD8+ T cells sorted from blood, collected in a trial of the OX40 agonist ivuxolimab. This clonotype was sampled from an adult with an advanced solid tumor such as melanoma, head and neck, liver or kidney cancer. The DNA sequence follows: TGTGCCAGCAGTTCCCGACAGCCTGAAAAACTGTTTTTT. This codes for CASSSRQPEKLFF.